The rows below give T cell receptor beta chains drawn from one sample of a study of post-analysis software for immune sequencing data. TCRdb analysed the PCR reads with MiXCR anew, one entry per CDR3 protein. The sample has approximately 730,000 distinct CDR3 sequences; about half are singletons. The sequenced sample consisted of blood. The source is a girl aged 10-17 years with multiple sclerosis. Both conserved end residues are part of each CDR3. D genes are given only for firm matches. Clone size is given for some rows only: seen once, a few or many times, or a class if the clone is expanded.

V: TRBV20-1
D: .
J: TRBJ2-1
size: .
DNA: TGCAGTGCCCCCAAGGGGGTCGGAGGTCACAATGAGCAGTTCTTC
CDR3: CSAPKGVGGHNEQFF

V: TRBV12-3/TRBV12-4
D: .
J: TRBJ1-5
size: .
DNA: TGTGCCAGCAGGAACGGGGATCAGCCCCAGCATTTT
CDR3: CASRNGDQPQHF

V: TRBV20-1
D: .
J: TRBJ2-7
size: few
DNA: TGCAGTGCTAGAGATCCGAGGGAGGCTTACGAGCAGTACTTC
CDR3: CSARDPREAYEQYF

V: TRBV9
D: .
J: TRBJ2-1
size: .
DNA: TGTGCCAGCAGCGTAGTGGGGGGCTCCTACAATGAGCAGTTCTTC
CDR3: CASSVVGGSYNEQFF

V: TRBV27
D: TRBD1
J: TRBJ1-1
size: .
DNA: TGTGCCAGCAGAAACCGAGACAGGGTGAACACTGAAGCTTTCTTT
CDR3: CASRNRDRVNTEAFF

V: TRBV10-3
D: .
J: TRBJ2-6
size: few
DNA: TGTGCCATCAGTGAGTCTGTCCAGGGGTCTGGGGCCAACGTCCTGACTTTC
CDR3: CAISESVQGSGANVLTF

V: TRBV12-3/TRBV12-4
D: TRBD2
J: TRBJ2-1
size: few
DNA: TGTGCCAGCAGCCGACCTAGCGGGAGGGCCTTGGCCTACAATGAGCAGTTCTTC
CDR3: CASSRPSGRALAYNEQFF

V: TRBV7-9
D: TRBD2
J: TRBJ2-5
size: .
DNA: TGTGCCAGCAGCTGGACTAGCGGGAGTATCCCGGAGCAAGAGACCCAGTACTTC
CDR3: CASSWTSGSIPEQETQYF

V: TRBV4-2
D: .
J: TRBJ1-2
size: .
DNA: TGTGCCAGCAGCACTCGTGTTTCAGGGAAGGAGAACTATGGCTACACCTTC
CDR3: CASSTRVSGKENYGYTF

V: TRBV29-1
D: TRBD1
J: TRBJ1-2
size: few
DNA: TGCAGCGTTGAAGAACGAGGTAGAGGGGGCGGAACCTATGGCTACACCTTC
CDR3: CSVEERGRGGGTYGYTF

V: TRBV12-3/TRBV12-4
D: .
J: TRBJ1-2
size: few
DNA: TGTGCCAGCAGTTTCACGGGTTTGGGCTACACCTTC
CDR3: CASSFTGLGYTF

V: TRBV20-1
D: .
J: TRBJ1-4
size: .
DNA: TGCAGTGCTAGAGATTTCAGGGCGGCTAATGAAAAACTGTTTTTT
CDR3: CSARDFRAANEKLFF

V: TRBV6-6
D: .
J: TRBJ1-2
size: .
DNA: TGTGCCAGCACGGCGGCCGAAACTAACTATGGCTACACCTTC
CDR3: CASTAAETNYGYTF

V: TRBV4-1
D: .
J: TRBJ2-3
size: .
DNA: TGCGCCAGCAGCCAAGTCGAAGCAGACAGCACAGATACGCAGTATTTT
CDR3: CASSQVEADSTDTQYF

V: TRBV24-1
D: .
J: TRBJ2-3
size: .
DNA: TGTGCCACCAGTGATTATGTGGATACGCAGTATTTT
CDR3: CATSDYVDTQYF

V: TRBV20-1
D: .
J: TRBJ1-2
size: .
DNA: TGCAGTGCTTACAGGGAAGCAAATGGCTACACCTTC
CDR3: CSAYREANGYTF

V: TRBV27
D: TRBD1
J: TRBJ2-7
size: .
DNA: TGTGCCAGCAGTTCCGGGACAGGGGGGGACAACGAGCAGTACTTC
CDR3: CASSSGTGGDNEQYF

V: TRBV20-1
D: .
J: TRBJ2-7
size: once
DNA: TGCAGTGCTAGTCCCGACGGTTCCTACGAGCAGTACTTC
CDR3: CSASPDGSYEQYF

V: TRBV15
D: TRBD2
J: TRBJ2-1
size: .
DNA: TGTGCCACCAGCGGCCCGGGACTAGCGGTATACAATGAGCAGTTCTTC
CDR3: CATSGPGLAVYNEQFF

V: TRBV15
D: .
J: TRBJ1-2
size: .
DNA: TGTGCCACCAGCAGGTCATCAAAAGGCTACACCTTC
CDR3: CATSRSSKGYTF

V: TRBV5-1
D: TRBD1
J: TRBJ1-2
size: few
DNA: TGCGCCAGCAGCTCCGGGACAGGGAGCGATGGCTACACCTTC
CDR3: CASSSGTGSDGYTF

V: TRBV6-2/TRBV6-3
D: .
J: TRBJ2-1
size: .
DNA: TGTGCCGTCGGGACTTCCAATGAGCAGTTCTTC
CDR3: CAVGTSNEQFF

V: TRBV29-1
D: TRBD2
J: TRBJ2-3
size: few
DNA: TGCAGCATTTCTAGCGGGAGGGGCACAGATACGCAGTATTTT
CDR3: CSISSGRGTDTQYF

V: TRBV12-3/TRBV12-4
D: TRBD2
J: TRBJ2-3
size: .
DNA: TGTGCCAGCAGTTTTGAGGGAGGGGCCACAGATACGCAGTATTTT
CDR3: CASSFEGGATDTQYF

V: TRBV10-2
D: TRBD2
J: TRBJ2-1
size: few
DNA: TGCGCCAGCAATCAGCGGGACTCCTACAATGAGCAGTTCTTC
CDR3: CASNQRDSYNEQFF

V: TRBV6-2/TRBV6-3
D: TRBD1
J: TRBJ2-7
size: .
DNA: TGTGCCAGCAGTACGCCTCTGCCGGGACAGGGGTACTACGAGCAGTACTTC
CDR3: CASSTPLPGQGYYEQYF

V: TRBV4-1
D: TRBD2
J: TRBJ2-1
size: .
DNA: TGCGCCAGCAGCCAAAAATCCTCTAGCGGGAGAATAGGCAATGAGCAGTTCTTC
CDR3: CASSQKSSSGRIGNEQFF

V: TRBV12-3/TRBV12-4
D: .
J: TRBJ2-5
size: .
DNA: TGTGCCAGCAGCCGCGTCGTCCAAGAGACCCAGTACTTC
CDR3: CASSRVVQETQYF

V: TRBV5-1
D: TRBD2
J: TRBJ2-7
size: .
DNA: TGCGCCAGCAGCTTGGACGCGGGAGGGCCGTACGAGCAGTACTTC
CDR3: CASSLDAGGPYEQYF

V: TRBV6-6
D: TRBD1
J: TRBJ1-1
size: many
DNA: TGTGCCAGCAGTTCGTACGGACAGGCTGATCCTTTCTTT
CDR3: CASSSYGQADPFF

V: TRBV5-5
D: .
J: TRBJ2-1
size: many
DNA: TGTGCCAGCAGCTTGGGGGACGCTAGGGAAGAGCAGTTCTTC
CDR3: CASSLGDAREEQFF

V: TRBV12-3/TRBV12-4
D: .
J: TRBJ1-5
size: few
DNA: TGTGCCAGCAGTTTAGAGACAGCGAATCAGCCCCAGCATTTT
CDR3: CASSLETANQPQHF

V: TRBV4-3
D: TRBD2
J: TRBJ2-1
size: few
DNA: TGCGCCAGTAGCCAGTCCCGGGGGGATGAGCAGTTCTTC
CDR3: CASSQSRGDEQFF

V: TRBV6-6
D: .
J: TRBJ2-1
size: few
DNA: TGTGCCAGCAGTTACGACCCAAATGAGCAGTTCTTC
CDR3: CASSYDPNEQFF

V: TRBV6-1
D: TRBD2
J: TRBJ2-5
size: few
DNA: TGTGCCAGCAGTGCTATAGCGGGAGGGCTTCAAGAGACCCAGTACTTC
CDR3: CASSAIAGGLQETQYF

V: TRBV29-1
D: .
J: TRBJ2-2
size: .
DNA: TGCAGCGTTGGCGGACCCAGTGGGGGGACCGGGGAGCTGTTTTTT
CDR3: CSVGGPSGGTGELFF

V: TRBV12-3/TRBV12-4
D: TRBD1
J: TRBJ1-2
size: few
DNA: TGTGCCAGCAGTTTAGCGGGACAGGGCCCCTACGATGGCTACACCTTC
CDR3: CASSLAGQGPYDGYTF

V: TRBV29-1
D: .
J: TRBJ2-5
size: .
DNA: TGCAGCGTTATCTCACCGGGACAAATCGGTAATGAGCAGTACTTC
CDR3: CSVISPGQIGNEQYF

V: TRBV2
D: .
J: TRBJ2-4
size: .
DNA: TGTGCCAGCAGTGAAGCTCCGGGGCAAAACATTCAGTACTTC
CDR3: CASSEAPGQNIQYF

V: TRBV5-1
D: .
J: TRBJ2-2
size: .
DNA: TGCGCCAGCGGCCCCGTCCCCGGGGAGCTGTTTTTT
CDR3: CASGPVPGELFF

V: TRBV29-1
D: .
J: TRBJ2-7
size: few
DNA: TGCAGCGTTGAGAAGGGGAGCAGCTCCTACGAGCAGTACTTC
CDR3: CSVEKGSSSYEQYF

V: TRBV20-1
D: .
J: TRBJ2-1
size: few
DNA: TGCAGTGCTCGTCCTAGGGATGAGCAGTTCTTC
CDR3: CSARPRDEQFF

V: TRBV12-3/TRBV12-4
D: .
J: TRBJ1-5
size: .
DNA: TGTGCCAGCTCCTCCTCGGCGGGGGGTAGGGAGCAGCCCCAGCATTTT
CDR3: CASSSSAGGREQPQHF

V: TRBV7-2
D: .
J: TRBJ2-5
size: .
DNA: TGTGCCAGCAGCTTAGCCCGGCAGTTACAAGAGACCCAGTACTTC
CDR3: CASSLARQLQETQYF

V: TRBV7-6
D: .
J: TRBJ2-7
size: few
DNA: TGTGCCAGCAGCGAGGGGGACGGACCCCCCTACGAGCAGTACTTC
CDR3: CASSEGDGPPYEQYF

V: TRBV20-1
D: TRBD2
J: TRBJ2-3
size: .
DNA: TGCAGTGCTAGAGATCTTGGGACTAGTCTTTCAGATACGCAGTATTTT
CDR3: CSARDLGTSLSDTQYF

V: TRBV12-3/TRBV12-4
D: .
J: TRBJ1-1
size: .
DNA: TGTGCCAGCAGTCCACCCGTGGGGCCGGAGAACACTGAAGCTTTCTTT
CDR3: CASSPPVGPENTEAFF

V: TRBV7-9
D: .
J: TRBJ1-1
size: few
DNA: TGTGCCAGCAGCTTAGGTCCAGGAAAAGCTTTCTTT
CDR3: CASSLGPGKAFF

V: TRBV12-3/TRBV12-4
D: .
J: TRBJ2-5
size: .
DNA: TGTGCCAGCAGTCAGGCAGCTCAAGAGACCCAGTACTTC
CDR3: CASSQAAQETQYF

V: TRBV7-8
D: .
J: TRBJ1-1
size: .
DNA: TGTGCCAGCAGCTTAGTTGGGGGGCGAGAGGCTTTCTTT
CDR3: CASSLVGGREAFF

V: TRBV10-3
D: .
J: TRBJ1-2
size: .
DNA: TGTGCCATCAGTGAAGGCGTCCGTGGGGACGGCTACACCTTC
CDR3: CAISEGVRGDGYTF

V: TRBV6-2/TRBV6-3
D: .
J: TRBJ2-1
size: .
DNA: TGTGCCGGGAGCACCTGGAGGGCCCCCTACAATGAGCAGTTCTTC
CDR3: CAGSTWRAPYNEQFF

V: TRBV9
D: .
J: TRBJ2-1
size: few
DNA: TGTGCCAGCAGCGTAGAGTCTGACAATGAGCAGTTCTTC
CDR3: CASSVESDNEQFF

V: TRBV6-6
D: .
J: TRBJ1-1
size: .
DNA: TGTGCCAGCAGAAGGTCCTTACAACCCCAGAACACTGAAGCTTTCTTT
CDR3: CASRRSLQPQNTEAFF